The sequence of this TCR beta chain was determined in a study of CD8+ T cells in alopecia areata (dated by TCRdb to the late 2010s). Some background on the complete study: The study used high-throughput TCRbeta sequencing to examine T cell clonal expansion in alopecia areata, in both the C3H/HeJ mouse model and human patients. The RNA source kit depended on sample type: the PAXgene miRNA kit for fixed scalp, the miRNeasy kit for PBMCs, and the RNeasy kit for mouse skin. TCRbeta CDR3 regions were amplified by immunoSEQ multiplex PCR with 35 Vbeta forward and 13 Jbeta reverse primers. Scalp tissue and sorted CD4+ and CD8+ peripheral blood T cells from patchy and totalis/universalis alopecia areata patients and from healthy controls were covered by human TCRbeta sequencing. Clonality in the scalp was compared among normal scalp (n=4), patchy alopecia areata scalp (n=8), and alopecia totalis/universalis scalp (n=8). Broader findings and caveats from the paper: Shared TCR sequences between patients were less evident than in mice, which may be partly attributable to HLA diversity in the patient population. Higher clonality and more expanded CD8+ clones were observed in lesional scalp than in normal scalp, particularly in alopecia totalis/universalis, a finding suggestive of antigenic drive. Unlike mouse skin, where gammadelta T cells dominate, normal human skin contains resident alphabeta T cells that get sequenced too, which complicates analysis of the scalp TCR repertoire.

Lesional scalp punch biopsies and peripheral blood were collected from alopecia areata patients. PBMCs were isolated by density centrifugation and stained for CD3, CD4 and CD8, after which CD4+ and CD8+ T cells were sorted on a FACSAria. Untreated alopecia areata patients were recruited as part of a multicenter biomarker study. In 4 to 6 patients from the biomarker study, the blood CD8+ T cells went through an additional sort into NKG2D-low and NKG2D-high fractions. According to the germline V gene, CDR1 reads SGHVS and CDR2 reads FQNEAQ. Measured from the cysteine to the phenylalanine, the CDR3 is 17 residues long. Kept here is only the CDR3 DNA, which spans 51 bases and is read in frame from base 1. At the junction V is shortened by 4 bases and J by 6 bases; bases outside the gene matches: 13. Points on this clone: What this receptor recognizes is not known. No base quality values were provided; no much bigger clone lies one nucleotide off.

Libraries were made using the immunoSEQ multiplex PCR assay. For TCR sequencing, RNA was extracted from every sample and reverse transcribed into cDNA to serve as template. First-strand cDNA was synthesized using SuperScript III with a 2:1 mix of oligo-dT and random hexamers. A synthetic immune receptor repertoire was used to measure amplification bias, and any remaining bias was corrected computationally. The source study handled its data this way. Raw reads were preprocessed to remove errors, and CDR3 was defined by IMGT conventions from the conserved cysteine to phenylalanine. Clonality was computed as 1 minus the Shannon entropy, with the entropy normalized by log2 of the number of productive unique TCRs. Whether scalp clones were CD4 or CD8 was inferred by matching scalp TCRbeta sequences against CD4 and CD8 repertoires sorted from blood. The immuneACCESS repertoire file appears here via TCRdb, limited to in-frame rearrangements. These files lack a portion of the clones; in checked studies, under half of the deficit traces to unresolved V genes, and the cause of the others is not known. V and J calls plus clone size are reproduced from that table; the DNA served to infer D and trimming. This sample holds about 23,000 clones; 52% were observed only once. Roughly 31% of the sample goes to the ten largest clones.

Recombination joined TRBV7-8 with TRBJ2-1; TRBD2 aligns with 9 central bases. The sample was NKG2D-high CD8+ T cells sorted from blood. This sample's cell subset or site label indicates: sorted CD8+ NKG2D-high blood T cells. This clonotype was sampled from a human donor with alopecia areata. The nucleotides read TGTGCCAGCAGCTACCCCGGTGACGGGCGGGGGGGCAATGAGCAGTTCTTC. Translated, it gives CASSYPGDGRGGNEQFF. The full variable domain, with segments outside the CDR3 supplied by the reference TRBV7-8 and TRBJ2-1 proteins, appears as GAGVSQSPRYKVAKRGQDVALRCDPISGHVSLFWYQQALGQGPEFLTYFQNEAQLDKSGLPSDRFFAERPEGSVSTLKIQRTQQEDSAVYLCASSYPGDGRGGNEQFFGPGTRLTVL.